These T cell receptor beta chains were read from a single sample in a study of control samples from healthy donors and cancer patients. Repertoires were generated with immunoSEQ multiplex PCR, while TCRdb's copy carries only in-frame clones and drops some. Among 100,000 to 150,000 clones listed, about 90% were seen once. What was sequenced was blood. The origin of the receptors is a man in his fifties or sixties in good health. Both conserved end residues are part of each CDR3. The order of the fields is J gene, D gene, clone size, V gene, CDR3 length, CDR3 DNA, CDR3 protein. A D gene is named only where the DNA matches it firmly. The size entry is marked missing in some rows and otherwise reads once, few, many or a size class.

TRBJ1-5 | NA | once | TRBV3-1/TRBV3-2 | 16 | TGTGCCAGCAGCCCCTCAGGATGGGGGGAGGGAAAGCCCCAGCATTTT | CASSPSGWGEGKPQHF
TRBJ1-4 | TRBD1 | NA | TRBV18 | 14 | TGTGCCAGCTCAAGACAGGGATTTAATGAAAAACTGTTTTTT | CASSRQGFNEKLFF
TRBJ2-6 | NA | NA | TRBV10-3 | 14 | TGTGCCATCGGCCCAAGCTCTGGGGCCAACGTCCTGACTTTC | CAIGPSSGANVLTF
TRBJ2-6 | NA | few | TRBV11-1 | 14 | TGTGCCAGCAGCCTACAGGCAGGGGCCAACGTCCTGACTTTC | CASSLQAGANVLTF
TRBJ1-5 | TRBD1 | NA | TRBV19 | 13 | TGTGCCAGTAGTACAGGGGGCGGTCAGCCCCAGCATTTT | CASSTGGGQPQHF
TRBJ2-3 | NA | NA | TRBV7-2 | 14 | TGTGCCAGCGGCCAAGCAGATAGCACAGATACGCAGTATTTT | CASGQADSTDTQYF
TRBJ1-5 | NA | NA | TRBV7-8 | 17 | TGTGCCAGCAGCCTAGGTGCGGGGATGTATAGCAATCAGCCCCAGCATTTT | CASSLGAGMYSNQPQHF
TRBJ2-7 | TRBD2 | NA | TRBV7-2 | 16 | TGTGCCAGCAGCTTAGAGTTTAGCGGGCCGACCTACGAGCAGTACTTC | CASSLEFSGPTYEQYF
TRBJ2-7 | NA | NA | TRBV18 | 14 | TGTGCCAGCTCACCCTCGGGGAGCTCCTACGAGCAGTACTTC | CASSPSGSSYEQYF
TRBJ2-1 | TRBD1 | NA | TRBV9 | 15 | TGTGCCAGCAGCGTTGACGGGACAGCTTACAATGAGCAGTTCTTC | CASSVDGTAYNEQFF